The T cell receptor (beta chain) under discussion was sequenced for a study of cytotoxic CD8 clonotypes in ibrutinib-treated CLL. The table lists this clone with a count of one. Looked up from germline, CDR1 is MDHEN and CDR2 is SYDVKM. Trimming took off 5 bases at V and 7 bases at J, with 11 bases between the two ends. CDR3 length: 12 amino acids. Assay: immunoSEQ multiplex PCR; the TCRdb copy retains only in-frame clones and omits some. The table lists hundreds of thousands of clones, 70% of them singletons, with 15% in the top ten. The genes are TRBV28 and TRBJ1-2, with D possibly being TRBD1 (6 bases). The sample consisted of PBMCs, taken after 24 months of ibrutinib treatment. The origin of this receptor is a human donor with chronic lymphocytic leukemia. The CDR3 nucleotides are TGTGCCAGCAGTCTCAGGGGAACTGGCTACACCTTC. Amino acid sequence: CASSLRGTGYTF.